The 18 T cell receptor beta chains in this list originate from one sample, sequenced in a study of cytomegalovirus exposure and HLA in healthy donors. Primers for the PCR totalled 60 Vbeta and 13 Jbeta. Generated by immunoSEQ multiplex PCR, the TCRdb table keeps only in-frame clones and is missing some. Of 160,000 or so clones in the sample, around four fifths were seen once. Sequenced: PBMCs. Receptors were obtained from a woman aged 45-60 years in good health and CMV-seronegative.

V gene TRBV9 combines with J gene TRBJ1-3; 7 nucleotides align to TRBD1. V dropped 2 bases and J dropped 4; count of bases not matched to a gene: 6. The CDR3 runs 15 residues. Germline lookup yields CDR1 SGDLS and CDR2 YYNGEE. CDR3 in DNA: TGTGCCAGCAGCGTCGGGACAGAAATAGGAAACACCATATATTTT. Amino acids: CASSVGTEIGNTIYF.

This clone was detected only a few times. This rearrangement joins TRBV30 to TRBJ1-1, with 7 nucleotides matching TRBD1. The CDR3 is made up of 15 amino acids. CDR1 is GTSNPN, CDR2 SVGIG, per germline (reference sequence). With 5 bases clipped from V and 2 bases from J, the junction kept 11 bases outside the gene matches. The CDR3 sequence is CAWYRGRRVNTEAFF. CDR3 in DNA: TGTGCCTGGTACAGGGGACGGAGGGTTAACACTGAAGCTTTCTTT.

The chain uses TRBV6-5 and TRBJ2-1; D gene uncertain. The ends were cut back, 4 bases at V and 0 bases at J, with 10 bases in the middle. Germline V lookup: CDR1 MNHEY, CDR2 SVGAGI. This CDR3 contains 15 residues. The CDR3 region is CASSFSQSSYNEQFF. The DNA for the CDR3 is TGTGCCAGCAGTTTCTCACAGAGCTCCTACAATGAGCAGTTCTTC.

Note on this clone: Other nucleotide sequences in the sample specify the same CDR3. CDR3 nucleotide sequence: TGTGCCAGCAGCTTAGCGAGGGAGACCCAGTACTTC. Protein: CASSLARETQYF. J is TRBJ2-5 and V is TRBV7-2, with D unresolved. The germline V gene has CDR1 SGHTA and CDR2 FQGNSA. V was clipped by 0 bases and J by 5 bases, with 4 bases between them. CDR3 size: 12 residues.

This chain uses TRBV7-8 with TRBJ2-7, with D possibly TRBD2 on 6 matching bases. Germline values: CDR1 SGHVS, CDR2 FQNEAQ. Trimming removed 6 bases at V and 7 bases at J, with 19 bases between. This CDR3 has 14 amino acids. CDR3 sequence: CASRNDWRGWEQYF. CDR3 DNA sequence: TGTGCCAGCAGGAACGATTGGAGGGGTTGGGAGCAGTACTTC.

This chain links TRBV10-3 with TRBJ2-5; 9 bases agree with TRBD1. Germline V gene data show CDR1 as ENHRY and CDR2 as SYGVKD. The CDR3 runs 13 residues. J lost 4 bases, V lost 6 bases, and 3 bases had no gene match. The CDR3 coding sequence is TGTGCCATCAGCCGACAGGGGGGAGAGACCCAGTACTTC. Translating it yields CAISRQGGETQYF.

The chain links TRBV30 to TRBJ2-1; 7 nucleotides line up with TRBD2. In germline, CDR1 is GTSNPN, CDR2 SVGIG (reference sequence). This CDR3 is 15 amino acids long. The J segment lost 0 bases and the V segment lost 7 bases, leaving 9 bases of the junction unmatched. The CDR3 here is CAYNWGGSSYNEQFF. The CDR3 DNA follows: TGTGCCTACAACTGGGGGGGGAGCTCCTACAATGAGCAGTTCTTC.

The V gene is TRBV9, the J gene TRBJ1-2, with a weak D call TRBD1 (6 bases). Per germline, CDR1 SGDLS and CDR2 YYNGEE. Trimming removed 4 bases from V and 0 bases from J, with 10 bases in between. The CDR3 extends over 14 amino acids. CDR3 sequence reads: CASSHRDTNYGYTF. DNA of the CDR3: TGTGCCAGCAGCCACCGGGACACTAACTATGGCTACACCTTC.

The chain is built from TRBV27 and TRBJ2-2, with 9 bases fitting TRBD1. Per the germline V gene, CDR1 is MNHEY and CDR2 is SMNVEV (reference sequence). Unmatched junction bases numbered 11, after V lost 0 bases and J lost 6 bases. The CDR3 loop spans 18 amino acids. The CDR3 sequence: CASSLSSGTGSRSGELFF. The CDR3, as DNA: TGTGCCAGCAGTTTATCTTCCGGGACAGGGTCGAGGTCCGGGGAGCTGTTTTTT.

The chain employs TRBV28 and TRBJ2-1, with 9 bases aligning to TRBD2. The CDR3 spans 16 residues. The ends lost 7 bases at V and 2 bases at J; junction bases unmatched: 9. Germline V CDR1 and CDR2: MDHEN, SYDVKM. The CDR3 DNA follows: TGTGCCAGCATCCCCGGAGCGGGGGGCCCCTACAATGAGCAGTTCTTC. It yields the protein CASIPGAGGPYNEQFF.

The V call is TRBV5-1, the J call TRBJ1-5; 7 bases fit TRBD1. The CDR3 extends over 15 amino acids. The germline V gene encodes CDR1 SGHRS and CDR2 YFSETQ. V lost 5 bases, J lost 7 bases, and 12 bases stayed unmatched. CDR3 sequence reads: CASSLWTGSDQPQHF. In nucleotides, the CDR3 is TGCGCCAGCAGTCTCTGGACAGGCTCGGACCAGCCCCAGCATTTT.

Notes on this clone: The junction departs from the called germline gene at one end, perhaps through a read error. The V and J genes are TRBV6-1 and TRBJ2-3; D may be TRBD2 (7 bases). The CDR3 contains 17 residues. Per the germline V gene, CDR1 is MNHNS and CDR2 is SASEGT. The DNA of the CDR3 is TGTGCCAGCAGTCAAGCGTTTGGCGGGGGCAGCACAGATACGCAGTATTTT. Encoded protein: CASSQAFGGGSTDTQYF.

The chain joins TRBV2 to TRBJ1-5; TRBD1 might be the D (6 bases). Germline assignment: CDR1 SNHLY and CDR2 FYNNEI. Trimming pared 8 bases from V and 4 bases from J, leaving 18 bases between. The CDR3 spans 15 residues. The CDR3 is CASHPFGQSNQPQHF. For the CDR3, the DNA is TGTGCCAGCCATCCGTTCGGACAGAGTAATCAGCCCCAGCATTTT.

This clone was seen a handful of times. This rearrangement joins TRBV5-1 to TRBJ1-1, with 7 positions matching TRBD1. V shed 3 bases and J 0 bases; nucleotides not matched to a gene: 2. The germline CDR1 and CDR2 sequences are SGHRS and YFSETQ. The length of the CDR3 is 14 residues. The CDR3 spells CASSSGQMNTEAFF. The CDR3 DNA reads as TGCGCCAGCAGCTCGGGACAGATGAACACTGAAGCTTTCTTT.

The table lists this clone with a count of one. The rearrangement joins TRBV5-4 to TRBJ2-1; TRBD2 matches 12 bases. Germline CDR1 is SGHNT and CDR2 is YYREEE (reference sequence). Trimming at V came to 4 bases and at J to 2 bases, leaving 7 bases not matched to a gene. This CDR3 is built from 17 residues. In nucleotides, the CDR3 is TGTGCCAGCAGCCCCCCTAGCGGGAGGGCCCCCTACAATGAGCAGTTCTTC. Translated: CASSPPSGRAPYNEQFF.

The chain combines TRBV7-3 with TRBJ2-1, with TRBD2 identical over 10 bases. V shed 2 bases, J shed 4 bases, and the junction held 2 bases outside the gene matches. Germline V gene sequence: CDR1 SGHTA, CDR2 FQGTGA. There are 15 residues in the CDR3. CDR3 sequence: CASSLSSGSYNEQFF. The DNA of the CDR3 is TGTGCCAGCAGCTTATCTAGCGGGAGTTACAATGAGCAGTTCTTC.

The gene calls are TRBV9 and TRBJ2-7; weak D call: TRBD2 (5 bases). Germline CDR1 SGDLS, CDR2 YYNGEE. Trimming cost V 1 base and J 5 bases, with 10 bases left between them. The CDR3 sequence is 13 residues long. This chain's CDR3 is CASSVRGSDEQYF. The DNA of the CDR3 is TGTGCCAGCAGCGTACGAGGGTCGGACGAGCAGTACTTC.

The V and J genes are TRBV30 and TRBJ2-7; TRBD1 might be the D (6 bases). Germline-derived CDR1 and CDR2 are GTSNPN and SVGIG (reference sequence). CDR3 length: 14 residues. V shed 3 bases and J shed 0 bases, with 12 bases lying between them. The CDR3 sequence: CAWRDSSHSYEQYF. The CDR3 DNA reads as TGTGCCTGGAGGGACAGCTCACACTCCTACGAGCAGTACTTC. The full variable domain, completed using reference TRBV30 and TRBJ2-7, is SQTIHQWPATLVQPVGSPLSLECTVEGTSNPNLYWYRQAAGRGLQLLFYSVGIGQISSEVPQNLSASRPQDRQFILSSKKLLLSDSGFYLCAWRDSSHSYEQYFGPGTRLTVT.